The 24 T cell receptor beta chains below were found in one sample sequenced in a study of cytomegalovirus exposure and HLA in healthy donors. 13 Jbeta primers and 60 Vbeta primers were used for the PCR. Assay: immunoSEQ multiplex PCR; the TCRdb copy retains only in-frame clones and omits some. The repertoire consists of about 140,000 clones, with 8.5% to 10% occurring once and the leading ten covering approximately 1.7%. Sequencing input: PBMCs. Source of these receptors: a man in his fifties in good health and CMV-seronegative.

The chain has TRBV6-6 and TRBJ2-1; 8 bases agree with TRBD1. The V gene end was trimmed by 6 bases and the J gene end by 9 bases; junction bases not matched to a gene: 13. CDR3 length: 15 amino acids. The germline V gene has CDR1 MNHNY and CDR2 SVGAGI (reference sequence). The CDR3 sequence is CASRGGQVVWGEQFF. DNA of the CDR3: TGTGCCAGCAGGGGGGGACAGGTCGTTTGGGGTGAGCAGTTCTTC.

This clone has a handful of counts. This chain joins TRBV2 and TRBJ1-1, with D possibly TRBD1 on 5 matching bases. Trimming cost V 7 bases and J 1 base, with 10 bases left between them. Germline V gives CDR1 SNHLY, CDR2 FYNNEI. The CDR3 contains 13 residues. CDR3 nucleotide sequence: TGTGCCAGCACCGCCGACAGGAACACTGAAGCTTTCTTT. Protein sequence: CASTADRNTEAFF.

This clone has more than one count but fewer than ten. The chain joins TRBV5-6 to TRBJ1-4, with 9 bases aligning to TRBD1. V was pared by 4 bases and J by 7 bases, with 14 bases of the junction left unmatched. The CDR3 is made up of 17 amino acids. CDR1 and CDR2 (germline): SGHDT, YYEEEE. The CDR3 nucleotides read TGTGCCAGCAGCCGTGCCTTCCGGGACAGGGCGGGTGAAAAACTGTTTTTT. This encodes CASSRAFRDRAGEKLFF.

This clone was seen more than once but under ten times. The chain uses TRBV19 and TRBJ1-1; the match to TRBD1 covers 10 bases. The CDR3 consists of 16 residues. Germline CDR1 is LNHDA and CDR2 is SQIVND (reference sequence). J was trimmed by 0 bases and V by 7 bases; bases with no gene match: 8. CDR3 residues: CASKIGTGDMNTEAFF. CDR3 nucleotides: TGTGCCAGTAAAATCGGGACAGGGGACATGAACACTGAAGCTTTCTTT.

The CDR3 reads CASSLGVSYEQYF. CDR3 coding DNA: TGTGCCAGCAGCTTGGGCGTCTCCTACGAGCAGTACTTC. The chain joins TRBV11-3 to TRBJ2-7, with D uncertain. V was trimmed by 3 bases and J by 0 bases, leaving 6 bases between them. CDR1 is SGHNT and CDR2 is YENEEA in the germline V gene. The CDR3 covers 13 residues.

The CDR3 DNA reads as TGTGCCAGTACCCCGCGGGCGGACCGTTACTCTGGGGCCAACGTCCTGACTTTC. Its protein product is CASTPRADRYSGANVLTF. The rearrangement links TRBV19 to TRBJ2-6, with D possibly matching TRBD2 (5 bases). Germline CDR1 LNHDA, CDR2 SQIVND (reference sequence). This CDR3 has 18 residues. V shed 7 bases and J shed 0 bases, with 19 bases lying between them. The full variable domain, completed using reference TRBV19 and TRBJ2-6, is DGGITQSPKYLFRKEGQNVTLSCEQNLNHDAMYWYRQDPGQGLRLIYYSQIVNDFQKGDIAEGYSVSREKKESFPLTVTSAQKNPTAFYLCASTPRADRYSGANVLTFGAGSRLTVL.

V is TRBV13 and J is TRBJ2-1, with 8 bases matching TRBD2. Germline loops: CDR1 PRHDT, CDR2 FYEKMQ (reference sequence). The CDR3 runs 15 residues. The trim removed 6 bases at V and 5 bases at J, leaving 9 bases unmatched. In DNA form, the CDR3 reads TGTGCCAGCAGTCGCCGACTAGCGCCCCACAATGAGCAGTTCTTC. It translates to CASSRRLAPHNEQFF.

The chain carries TRBV27 and TRBJ1-4; TRBD1 is a possible D gene (6 bases). The CDR3 runs 14 residues. The germline V and J ends were trimmed by 5 bases and 9 bases, with 16 bases remaining between them. Germline-derived CDR1 and CDR2 are MNHEY and SMNVEV (reference sequence). The CDR3, as DNA: TGTGCCAGCAGTCCCCTGGACAGAATGAAAAAACTGTTTTTT. Its protein is CASSPLDRMKKLFF.

The rearrangement links TRBV19 to TRBJ2-5; 9 bases line up with TRBD1. Trimming removed 8 bases from V and 5 bases from J; junction bases left unmatched: 15. The CDR3 loop spans 16 amino acids. Germline values: CDR1 LNHDA, CDR2 SQIVND (reference sequence). CDR3 nucleotides: TGTGCCAGTTCTCAACCAGGACAGGGGAGAGGGGAGACCCAGTACTTC. This codes for CASSQPGQGRGETQYF.

This clone showed up just a few times. The chain joins TRBV6-1 to TRBJ2-1, with 7 nucleotides matching TRBD2. Germline trimming cut 10 bases from V and 4 bases from J; bases unmatched to any gene: 7. CDR1 is MNHNS, CDR2 SASEGT, per germline. The CDR3 is made up of 13 amino acids. CDR3 DNA sequence: TGTGCCACTTGGGAGGGGAATTACAATGAGCAGTTCTTC. Translation gives CATWEGNYNEQFF.

This chain joins TRBV30 and TRBJ1-5; 7 positions agree with TRBD1. After removal of 6 bases from V and 2 bases from J, the junction contained 7 bases not matched to a gene. CDR1 is GTSNPN and CDR2 is SVGIG in the germline V gene (reference sequence). There are 14 residues in the CDR3. CDR3 amino acids: CACRTGQGNQPQHF. The CDR3, as DNA: TGTGCCTGTCGTACCGGACAGGGCAATCAGCCCCAGCATTTT.

The chain is built from TRBV5-5 and TRBJ1-1; D unresolved. V was clipped by 6 bases and J by 2 bases, with 11 bases between them. Germline V lookup: CDR1 SGHKS, CDR2 YYEKEE (reference sequence). The CDR3 totals 13 residues. The chain's CDR3 is CASILVANTEAFF. In DNA form, the CDR3 reads TGTGCCAGCATCCTGGTAGCAAACACTGAAGCTTTCTTT.

This clone turned up a few times. The chain has TRBV20-1 and TRBJ1-6; D is unresolved. The CDR3 spans 10 residues. The ends were cut back, 0 bases at V and 16 bases at J, with 7 bases in the middle. Per the germline V gene, CDR1 is DFQATT and CDR2 is SNEGSKA (reference sequence). The CDR3 loop is CSARDTTLHF. As DNA, the CDR3 is TGCAGTGCTAGAGATACGACTCTCCACTTT.

The chain carries TRBV7-2 and TRBJ1-2; TRBD1 matches at 9 bases. In germline, CDR1 is SGHTA, CDR2 FQGNSA. Trimming cost V 1 base and J 4 bases; bases outside gene matches: 4. This CDR3 region has 15 residues. The CDR3 sequence: CASSLGDRVGYGYTF. In DNA form, the CDR3 reads TGTGCCAGCAGCTTAGGGGACAGGGTAGGCTATGGCTACACCTTC.

V is TRBV30 and J is TRBJ1-4; D not certain. V was clipped by 0 bases and J by 2 bases, with 10 bases between them. The CDR3 consists of 15 residues. The germline V gene has CDR1 GTSNPN and CDR2 SVGIG (reference sequence). This CDR3 reads CAWSVLRGTNEKLFF. The DNA of the CDR3 is TGTGCCTGGAGTGTCCTCCGGGGTACTAATGAAAAACTGTTTTTT.

With regard to this clone: This sample includes further DNA sequences coding for the same CDR3. The CDR3, as DNA: TGTGCCAGCAGCTTAGGTGGGGGCAGGGTCTCCTACGAGCAGTACTTC. Protein: CASSLGGGRVSYEQYF. The chain couples TRBV7-9 to TRBJ2-7; D is perhaps TRBD1 (6 bases). Germline V lookup: CDR1 SEHNR, CDR2 FQNEAQ (reference sequence). Trimming took 1 base from V and 0 from J, leaving 13 bases between them. This CDR3 is 16 amino acids long.

This clone has a handful of counts. The rearrangement links TRBV19 to TRBJ1-5; D not resolved. Per germline, CDR1 LNHDA and CDR2 SQIVND (reference sequence). Between the trimmed V and J ends, which lost 4 bases and 15 bases, there was a span of 16 bases. The CDR3 covers 12 residues. The CDR3 reads CASSSLGGPGHF. In DNA form, the CDR3 reads TGTGCCAGTAGTAGCCTTGGCGGCCCCGGGCATTTT.

The chain uses TRBV5-4 and TRBJ1-5, with D tentatively TRBD1 (6 bases). V lost 0 bases and J 2 bases, leaving 6 bases between the germline ends. Germline values: CDR1 SGHNT, CDR2 YYREEE (reference sequence). This CDR3 comprises 14 residues. The CDR3 nucleotides read TGTGCCAGCAGCTTGGACAGGGGCAATCAGCCCCAGCATTTT. This translates into CASSLDRGNQPQHF.

At least ten counts were recorded for this clone. CDR3 sequence (DNA): TGTGCCAGCAGCTTGAACAGAAACGAGCAGTACTTC. Translated: CASSLNRNEQYF. The chain employs TRBV5-5 and TRBJ2-7; D gene unclear. Trimming took off 1 base at V and 5 bases at J, with 7 bases between the two ends. This CDR3 spans 12 amino acids. Germline CDR1 and CDR2: SGHKS and YYEKEE (reference sequence).

The CDR3 DNA is TGTGCCAGCAGCCCCTACGGTGGCAATCAGCCCCAGCATTTT. The encoded protein is CASSPYGGNQPQHF. The V call is TRBV7-2, the J call TRBJ1-5; D is uncertain. CDR1 is SGHTA, CDR2 FQGNSA, per germline. V lost 5 bases and J 2 bases, leaving 10 bases between the germline ends. The length of the CDR3 is 14 residues.

This clone came up a few times. The V and J genes are TRBV10-3 and TRBJ2-1, with TRBD2 matching 8 bases. The CDR3 length is 12 residues. V was clipped by 5 bases and J by 8 bases; unmatched bases: 2. CDR1 and CDR2 from the germline V gene are ENHRY and SYGVKD. The CDR3: CAISRGGDEQFF. In DNA, the CDR3 is TGTGCCATCAGTCGGGGGGGCGATGAGCAGTTCTTC.

This clone occurred a few times. The chain recombines TRBV5-1 with TRBJ1-5; 8 bases fit TRBD1. The CDR3 runs 14 residues. In germline, CDR1 is SGHRS, CDR2 YFSETQ. After removal of 3 bases from V and 3 bases from J, the junction contained 2 bases not matched to a gene. CDR3 bases: TGCGCCAGCAGCTCGACAGGGGACAATCAGCCCCAGCATTTT. Translated: CASSSTGDNQPQHF.

This clone came up a few times. This chain uses TRBV10-2 with TRBJ2-2, with 8 bases fitting TRBD2. Germline values: CDR1 WSHSY, CDR2 SAAADI. After removal of 2 bases from V and 5 bases from J, the junction contained 19 bases not matched to a gene. The CDR3 has 20 residues. The CDR3: CASSERLLRGSGVLTGELFF. The CDR3 DNA sequence: TGCGCCAGCAGTGAGAGGTTACTCCGGGGTAGCGGGGTTTTAACCGGGGAGCTGTTTTTT.

This clone was observed a few times. The rearrangement uses TRBV28 and TRBJ2-7; 8 positions agree with TRBD1. Germline V CDR1 and CDR2: MDHEN, SYDVKM. Unmatched junction bases numbered 7, after V lost 4 bases and J lost 5 bases. This CDR3 has 14 residues. The CDR3 nucleotides read TGTGCCAGCAGTTCCCGCGGACAGGGCCACGAGCAGTACTTC. This translates into CASSSRGQGHEQYF.